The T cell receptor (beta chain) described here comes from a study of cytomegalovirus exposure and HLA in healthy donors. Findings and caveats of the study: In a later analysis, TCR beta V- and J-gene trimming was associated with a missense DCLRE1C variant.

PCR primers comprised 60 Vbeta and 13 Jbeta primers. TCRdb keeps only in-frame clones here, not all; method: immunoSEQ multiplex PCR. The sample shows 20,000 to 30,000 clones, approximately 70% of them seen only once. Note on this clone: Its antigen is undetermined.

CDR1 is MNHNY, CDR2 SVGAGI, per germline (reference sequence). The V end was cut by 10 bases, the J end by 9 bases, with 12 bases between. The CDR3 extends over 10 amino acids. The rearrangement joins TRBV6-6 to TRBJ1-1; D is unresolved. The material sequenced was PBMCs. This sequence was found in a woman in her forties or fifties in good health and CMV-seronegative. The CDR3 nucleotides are TGTGCCACCCTCGGAGGGAAAGCTTTCTTT. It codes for CATLGGKAFF.